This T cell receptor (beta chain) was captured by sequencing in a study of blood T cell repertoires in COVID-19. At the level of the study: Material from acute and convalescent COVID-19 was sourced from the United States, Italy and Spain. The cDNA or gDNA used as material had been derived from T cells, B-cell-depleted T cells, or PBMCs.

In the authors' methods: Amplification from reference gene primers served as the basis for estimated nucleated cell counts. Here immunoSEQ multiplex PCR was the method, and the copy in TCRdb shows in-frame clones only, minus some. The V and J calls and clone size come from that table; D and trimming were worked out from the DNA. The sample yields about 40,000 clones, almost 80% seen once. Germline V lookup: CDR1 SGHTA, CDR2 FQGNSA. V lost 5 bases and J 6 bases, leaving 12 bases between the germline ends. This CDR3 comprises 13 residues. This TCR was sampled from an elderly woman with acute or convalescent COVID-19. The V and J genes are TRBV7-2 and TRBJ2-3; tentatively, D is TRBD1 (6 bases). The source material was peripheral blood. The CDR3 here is CASSTTGPDTQYF. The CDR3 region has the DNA TGTGCCAGCAGCACAACAGGGCCCGATACGCAGTATTTT.